A single sample is the source of the 27 T cell receptor beta chains below, sequenced in a study of T cells in Graves' hyperthyroidism and ophthalmopathy. Using RNA transcripts as the source, TCR beta CDR3 regions were amplified. The HTBI primer set drove a first-round RT-PCR of the TCR CDR3. TCRdb called the multiplex PCR reads again in MiXCR, with one record for every CDR3 protein. Of fewer than 700,000 distinct CDR3 sequences in the sample, around 15% were seen once. Sequenced material: blood. The receptors were sampled from a woman aged 25 to 39 with Graves' hyperthyroidism.

This chain uses TRBV7-6 with TRBJ2-5; 11 bases are shared with TRBD2. CDR1 is SGHVS, CDR2 FNYEAQ, per germline. The CDR3 contains 18 residues. Germline trimming cut 2 bases from V and 2 bases from J; bases unmatched to any gene: 10. The CDR3 sequence is CASSLRNVRLAGQETQYF. CDR3 nucleotide sequence: TGTGCCAGCAGCTTAAGAAACGTCAGACTAGCGGGGCAAGAGACCCAGTACTTC.

This clonotype was seen many times. The rearrangement uses TRBV30 and TRBJ2-1; 11 bases are shared with TRBD2. The CDR3 has 16 amino acids. From germline, CDR1 is GTSNPN and CDR2 SVGIG (reference sequence). V lost 4 bases and J lost 6; bases outside the gene matches: 11. CDR3 in DNA: TGTGCCTGGACCCGGCTAGCGGGAGGCCTCGGCAATGAGCAGTTCTTC. It specifies CAWTRLAGGLGNEQFF.

This clonotype was recorded a few times. The CDR3 is CASSLAATTSTDTQYF. DNA of the CDR3: TGCGCCAGCAGCTTGGCCGCGACAACTAGCACAGATACGCAGTATTTT. The rearrangement joins TRBV5-1 to TRBJ2-3; D unresolved. The V end was cut by 0 bases, the J end by 0 bases, with 11 bases between. The germline V gene has CDR1 SGHRS and CDR2 YFSETQ. This CDR3 has 16 residues.

The J gene is TRBJ2-7, the V gene TRBV7-9; D might be TRBD1 (5 bases). The CDR3 loop spans 16 amino acids. The germline V gene encodes CDR1 SEHNR and CDR2 FQNEAQ (reference sequence). Trimming took 5 bases from V and 3 from J, leaving 20 bases between them. CDR3 protein: CASSPLTDLTLYEQYF. CDR3 nucleotides: TGTGCCAGCAGCCCCCTGACAGATCTTACACTCTACGAGCAGTACTTC.

V usage is TRBV2 and J usage is TRBJ2-7; either TRBD1 or TRBD2 may fit D (6 bases each). The CDR3 extends over 14 amino acids. Germline V gives CDR1 SNHLY, CDR2 FYNNEI. The V and J ends lost 5 bases and 6 bases respectively, with 17 bases between them. In DNA, the CDR3 is TGTGCCAGCAGTTTAGGGGGGCTTAAGAGCGAGCAGTACTTC. Amino acids: CASSLGGLKSEQYF. Variable domain in full (rest from reference TRBV2 and TRBJ2-7): EPEVTQTPSHQVTQMGQEVILRCVPISNHLYFYWYRQILGQKVEFLVSFYNNEISEKSEIFDDQFSVERPDGSNFTLKIRSTKLEDSAMYFCASSLGGLKSEQYFGPGTRLTVT.

This clonotype has at least ten counts. The chain combines TRBV7-8 with TRBJ2-7, with D tentatively TRBD2 (5 bases). Germline V lookup: CDR1 SGHVS, CDR2 FQNEAQ. V lost 5 bases, J lost 0 bases, and 17 bases lay in between. This CDR3 is 16 amino acids long. The CDR3 protein is CASSDTPSGNSYEQYF. CDR3 nucleotides: TGTGCCAGCAGCGACACCCCCAGCGGAAACTCCTACGAGCAGTACTTC.

This clonotype showed up many times. The gene calls are TRBV12-3 or TRBV12-4 and TRBJ1-5; D uncertain. The V end was cut by 3 bases, the J end by 8 bases, with 8 bases between. The CDR3 spans 12 residues. CDR3 DNA sequence: TGTGCCAGCAGTTTGGGGTTGAAGCCCCAGCATTTT. Translated, it gives CASSLGLKPQHF.

The chain couples TRBV20-1 to TRBJ1-5; TRBD1 is a possible D gene (6 bases). This CDR3 comprises 15 residues. Looked up from germline, CDR1 is DFQATT and CDR2 is SNEGSKA (reference sequence). V shed 3 bases and J shed 3 bases, with 15 bases lying between them. The CDR3 bases are TGCAGTGCTAGTCTCGGGGGGGCCCTCAATCAGCCCCAGCATTTT. This translates into CSASLGGALNQPQHF.

This clonotype was counted a few times. The chain joins TRBV3-1 to TRBJ2-1; D perhaps matches TRBD2 (6 bases). Trimming stripped 4 bases from V and 7 bases from J, with 23 bases between. CDR1 and CDR2 (germline): LGHDT, YNNKEL (reference sequence). This CDR3 has 17 residues. CDR3 loop: CASSPSGVAVGGNEQFF. Written as DNA, the CDR3 is TGTGCCAGCAGCCCTAGTGGCGTAGCGGTCGGGGGAAATGAGCAGTTCTTC.

This clonotype was found many times. The chain recombines TRBV7-2 with TRBJ2-7; 7 positions agree with TRBD2. The junction had 4 bases not matched to a gene; V was cut back by 1 base and J by 1 base. Germline V CDR1 and CDR2: SGHTA, FQGNSA. CDR3 length equals 15 residues. Here the CDR3 DNA reads TGTGCCAGCAGCTTAGACGCTAGCGGATCCTACGAGCAGTACTTC. Protein product: CASSLDASGSYEQYF.

This rearrangement joins TRBV25-1 to TRBJ2-2, with TRBD2 identical over 12 bases. The CDR3 is 19 amino acids. Germline loops: CDR1 MGHDK, CDR2 SYGVNS. The V and J ends lost 4 bases and 0 bases, in that order; junction bases with no gene match: 9. The CDR3 DNA sequence: TGTGCCAGCAGTGTTTTGGTGCTAGCGGGAGGGACGAACACCGGGGAGCTGTTTTTT. As protein: CASSVLVLAGGTNTGELFF.

This clonotype was detected only a few times. The chain is built from TRBV9 and TRBJ2-7, with D maybe TRBD1 (6 bases). Trimming shortened V by 2 bases and J by 0 bases, and 9 bases separated the two germline ends. CDR3 length: 14 amino acids. Germline loops: CDR1 SGDLS, CDR2 YYNGEE. The CDR3 loop is CASSVTGHSYEQYF. The DNA for the CDR3 is TGTGCCAGCAGCGTGACGGGACACTCCTACGAGCAGTACTTC.

The table lists this clonotype with many counts. The gene calls are TRBV20-1 and TRBJ2-1; possibly TRBD2 for D (5 bases). The ends were cut back, 3 bases at V and 2 bases at J, with 14 bases in the middle. The germline CDR1 and CDR2 sequences are DFQATT and SNEGSKA (reference sequence). The length of the CDR3 is 15 residues. The CDR3 nucleotides are TGCAGTGCTAGGTTTCGGGGAGCGACCTACAATGAGCAGTTCTTC. Its translation is CSARFRGATYNEQFF.

The chain combines TRBV30 with TRBJ2-1; 7 bases align to TRBD2. The CDR3 contains 16 residues. The V gene end was trimmed by 2 bases and the J gene end by 7 bases; junction bases not matched to a gene: 14. CDR1 and CDR2 from the germline V gene are GTSNPN and SVGIG (reference sequence). In nucleotides, the CDR3 is TGTGCCTGGAGTCAAAGTGGTTTGGGGGGGTGGAATGAGCAGTTCTTC. Its translation is CAWSQSGLGGWNEQFF.

This clonotype was picked up many times. The rearrangement links TRBV18 to TRBJ2-2; a weak D match, TRBD2 (6 bases). Germline V lookup: CDR1 KGHSH, CDR2 LQKENI. V lost 6 bases and J 4 bases, leaving 18 bases between the germline ends. This CDR3 contains 16 residues. CDR3 in DNA: TGTGCCAGCTCGCCAAAAGGAGGGCCCGGCACCGGGGAGCTGTTTTTT. Translating it yields CASSPKGGPGTGELFF.

Only a few counts were recorded for this clonotype. The V gene is TRBV12-3 or TRBV12-4, the J gene TRBJ1-3; D not certain. CDR3 length: 13 residues. Trimming removed 6 bases from V and 4 bases from J, with 10 bases in between. The CDR3 protein is CASRPRLGNTIYF. DNA of the CDR3: TGTGCCAGCAGACCAAGGTTGGGAAACACCATATATTTT.

The chain couples TRBV20-1 to TRBJ1-1; D call uncertain. CDR1 DFQATT and CDR2 SNEGSKA come from the germline V gene (reference sequence). The V end was cut by 0 bases, the J end by 1 base, with 6 bases between. The CDR3 has 13 amino acids. CDR3 in DNA: TGCAGTGCTAGAGAGTTTAGGAACACTGAAGCTTTCTTT. It translates to CSAREFRNTEAFF.

In its sample, this clonotype was seen many times. This chain joins TRBV30 and TRBJ1-1; no reliable D call. V lost 4 bases and J lost 8, with 14 bases in between. The CDR3 spans 12 residues. Germline loops: CDR1 GTSNPN, CDR2 SVGIG (reference sequence). Here the CDR3 DNA reads TGTGCCTGGAATATTGCGGGCAGGGAAGCTTTCTTT. This encodes CAWNIAGREAFF.

The chain couples TRBV5-1 to TRBJ2-7; D remains ambiguous. Germline V gives CDR1 SGHRS, CDR2 YFSETQ. The CDR3 has 13 residues. V was clipped by 0 bases and J by 5 bases, with 9 bases between them. In DNA, the CDR3 is TGCGCCAGCAGCTTGGCGGTAGCCCACGAGCAGTACTTC. It translates to CASSLAVAHEQYF.

The genes are TRBV7-3 and TRBJ1-3, with D unclear. Trimming cost V 9 bases and J 0 bases, with 15 bases left between them. There are 15 residues in the CDR3. Germline V gene data show CDR1 as SGHTA and CDR2 as FQGTGA. The CDR3 nucleotides are TGTGCCAGTCTCCCGCGGGCCCACTCTGGAAACACCATATATTTT. The encoded protein is CASLPRAHSGNTIYF.

The rearrangement uses TRBV15 and TRBJ2-7, with D possibly being TRBD2 (7 bases). The germline gives CDR1 LNHNV, CDR2 YYDKDF (reference sequence). V was trimmed by 0 bases and J by 7 bases, leaving 22 bases between them. The CDR3 runs 17 residues. The CDR3 loop is CATSRDPGLGGGGEQYF. The CDR3 nucleotides read TGTGCCACCAGCAGAGATCCAGGACTAGGGGGGGGGGGAGAGCAGTACTTC. The full variable domain, completed using reference TRBV15 and TRBJ2-7, is DAMVIQNPRYQVTQFGKPVTLSCSQTLNHNVMYWYQQKSSQAPKLLFHYYDKDFNNEADTPDNFQSRRPNTSFCFLDIRSPGLGDTAMYLCATSRDPGLGGGGEQYFGPGTRLTVT.

This clonotype occurred a few times. V gene TRBV7-9 combines with J gene TRBJ1-3; maybe TRBD1 (5 bases). V was clipped by 9 bases and J by 0 bases, with 24 bases between them. This CDR3 is built from 18 residues. CDR1 is SEHNR, CDR2 FQNEAQ, per germline (reference sequence). In DNA form, the CDR3 reads TGTGCCAGTAGTCCGAGGGGAGGTGGCTCATCCTCTGGAAACACCATATATTTT. Protein sequence: CASSPRGGGSSSGNTIYF.

This clonotype came up many times. The chain uses TRBV12-5 and TRBJ2-3, with 9 nucleotides matching TRBD2. From germline, CDR1 is LGHNT and CDR2 FRNRAP. CDR3 size: 16 residues. J gave up 5 bases and V 0 bases, and 6 bases lay outside the gene matches. The CDR3 DNA is TGTGCTAGTGGTTTGGTACTCCTAGCGGGAAAAGATACGCAGTATTTT. This sequence encodes CASGLVLLAGKDTQYF. The full variable domain, with the rest looked up from reference TRBV12-5 and TRBJ2-3, is DARVTQTPRHKVTEMGQEVTMRCQPILGHNTVFWYRQTMMQGLELLAYFRNRAPLDDSGMPKDRFSAEMPDATLATLKIQPSEPRDSAVYFCASGLVLLAGKDTQYFGPGTRLTVL.

J is TRBJ2-5 and V is TRBV20-1, with TRBD1 matching 8 bases. Germline trimming cut 5 bases from V and 6 bases from J; bases unmatched to any gene: 14. Germline V gene data show CDR1 as DFQATT and CDR2 as SNEGSKA (reference sequence). The CDR3 consists of 15 residues. CDR3 sequence (DNA): TGCAGTGCTCAATTTATCCCAGGGGGCCCTCAGACCCAGTACTTC. This sequence encodes CSAQFIPGGPQTQYF.

This clonotype was detected a few times. This chain connects TRBV19 to TRBJ1-1; D is perhaps TRBD1 (6 bases). The V end was cut by 3 bases, the J end by 4 bases, with 12 bases between. The CDR3 is 14 residues long. The germline V gene has CDR1 LNHDA and CDR2 SQIVND (reference sequence). This chain's CDR3 is CASSMGQGSTEAFF. CDR3 coding DNA: TGTGCCAGTAGTATGGGGCAGGGGAGCACTGAAGCTTTCTTT.

This clonotype was counted a few times. The rearrangement uses TRBV7-9 and TRBJ2-1, with 8 bases aligning to TRBD2. Germline CDR1 reads SEHNR; CDR2 reads FQNEAQ (reference sequence). J lost 4 bases, V lost 1 base, and 9 bases had no gene match. The CDR3 runs 17 residues. This chain's CDR3 is CASSLGVATSGYNEQFF. The DNA for the CDR3 is TGTGCCAGCAGCTTAGGCGTGGCTACTAGCGGATACAATGAGCAGTTCTTC.

This clonotype was observed many times. The genes are TRBV11-2 and TRBJ2-3; maybe TRBD1 (5 bases). Germline CDR1 reads SGHAT; CDR2 reads FQNNGV. V dropped 7 bases and J dropped 2 bases, with 13 bases sitting between them. There are 14 residues in the CDR3. CDR3: CASILWGPTDTQYF. The CDR3 nucleotides are TGTGCCAGCATCCTATGGGGCCCCACAGATACGCAGTATTTT.